This T cell receptor beta chain was retrieved from a study of CD8+ T cells in alopecia areata. The junction had 7 bases not matched to a gene; V was cut back by 3 bases and J by 2 bases. The germline gives CDR1 GTSNPN, CDR2 SVGIG (reference sequence). CDR3 size: 15 residues. Reverse transcribed after extraction, RNA yielded cDNA as the sequencing template. Using immunoSEQ multiplex PCR, the repertoire was profiled, and TCRdb retains in-frame clones only, with some absent. The repertoire holds 200,000 to 250,000 clones, with about 68% as singletons. This sequence was found in a human donor with alopecia areata. The gene calls are TRBV30 and TRBJ1-3; 7 bases line up with TRBD1. Sequences were derived from CD4+ T cells sorted from blood, sampled at week 0. CDR3 nucleotides: TGTGCCTGGAGCGGACAGGCCACTGCTGGAAACACCATATATTTT. It specifies CAWSGQATAGNTIYF.